This T cell receptor beta chain stems from a study of cytotoxic CD8 clonotypes in ibrutinib-treated CLL. Study information: Mean values per sample were 250,000 to 300,000 productive templates and over 90,000 productive rearrangements.

Target depth was 1 in 200,000 to 1 in 1 million T cells, about 10x per clonotype. Profiled with immunoSEQ multiplex PCR; TCRdb holds only in-frame clones, not every one. The sample has under 150,000 clones; under 90% are singletons. A word on this clone: Its antigen is not known.

V lost 1 base to trimming and J lost 4 bases, with 10 bases between them. Looked up from germline, CDR1 is MNHNS and CDR2 is SASEGT. The CDR3 totals 14 residues. Study results and limitations: Circulating CD8+ T-cell counts were tracked by baseline clonality, which exceeded that of age-matched healthy donors.

PBMCs were cryopreserved, and 1.5 to 2.5 micrograms of genomic DNA from them went into TCR beta libraries. The gene calls are TRBV6-1 and TRBJ2-5, with D possibly being TRBD2 (6 bases). The receptor comes from a human donor with chronic lymphocytic leukemia. Here the sequenced sample was PBMCs, taken after 24 months of ibrutinib treatment. This chain's CDR3 is CASSEGGVRETQYF. As DNA, the CDR3 is TGTGCCAGCAGTGAAGGCGGGGTTCGAGAGACCCAGTACTTC.